This T cell receptor beta chain is drawn from a study of beta chain features in type 1 diabetes. Study results and caveats: Significant though moderate, a shortening of TCRB CDR3s appeared in all four CD4+ subsets of Type 1 diabetes patients.

One heparinised blood draw averaging approximately 0.11 L was given by each donor. Every isolated RNA sample was fully reverse transcribed, so sequencing captured expressed TCRB transcripts. Sequencing was performed with immunoSEQ multiplex PCR; in TCRdb, only in-frame clones are kept and a portion is missing. The repertoire holds hundreds of thousands of clones, with roughly an eighth as singletons. From germline, CDR1 is SGHTA and CDR2 FQGNSA. The CDR3 is 16 residues long. V lost 6 bases, J lost 3 bases, and 20 bases lay in between. For this clone: The antigen is undetermined.

The sequence was obtained from a man younger than 35 with type 1 diabetes. Sequencing was carried out using naive CD4+ T cells from blood. The rearrangement joins TRBV7-2 to TRBJ1-2; a possible D gene is TRBD1 (6 bases). The CDR3 DNA reads as TGTGCCAGCAGGCCACAGGGCGGCTTATCGGACTATGGCTACACCTTC. It yields the protein CASRPQGGLSDYGYTF.